This T cell receptor beta chain was profiled in a study of beta chain features in type 1 diabetes (dated by TCRdb to 2016 to 2019). In terms of the full investigation: Mean age, gender distribution, total cell number and subset yield did not differ between patients and healthy donors. A total of 107,917,701 sorted cells were examined across all samples, and the number of cells per subset was strongly correlated with RNA yield. Naive and central memory subsets were obtained from all 28 donors, but regulatory and stem cell-like memory subsets were isolated from only 8 patients and 8 healthy donors. In the study, TCRB repertoires of sorted circulating CD4+ T cell subsets from recently diagnosed type 1 diabetes patients were compared with those of matched healthy donors. Points the paper makes about the study in general: In all four CD4+ subsets, TCRB CDR3 length was moderately but significantly shorter in type 1 diabetes patients. The naive, central memory and regulatory TCRB repertoires appeared to resemble one another more closely among patients than among healthy donors. PCR may preferentially amplify shorter templates, but because patient and control samples were amplified and corrected together, any resulting skew would affect both groups equally. At VDJ recombination sites, patients with type 1 diabetes made fewer insertions and deleted more nucleotides, a pattern implying thymic rearrangement abnormalities. Because small numbers of individuals were included in the HLA sub-analyses, any influence of HLA type on TCRB rearrangement was left unresolved. Because cDNA was sequenced instead of genomic DNA, activated cells with high expression could be over-represented, although the groups did not differ in activation or CD3 levels.

The CDR3 runs 16 residues from the cysteine to the phenylalanine. Here the CDR3 DNA is all that survives: 48 bases in frame from base 1. Per the germline V gene, KGHSH is the CDR1 and LQKENI is the CDR2. Compared with germline, V lacks 3 bases and J lacks 5 bases; bases without a gene match: 9. For this clone: The antigen this receptor binds is unknown. No much larger clone exists at a distance of one base, and base qualities are not known.

The entire isolated RNA was reverse transcribed using the High Capacity cDNA Reverse Transcription Kit, and thus expressed TCRB transcripts were sequenced. Deep immunoSEQ sequencing was applied to naive, central memory and regulatory T cell samples, giving an average of around 3.8 million total reads per sample. After sorted cells were lysed in RLT buffer, RNA was extracted with DNase-treated RNeasy Micro or Mini kits, with the choice depending on cell number. Each cell subset was processed on its own to prevent cross-contamination, while patient and healthy donor samples were processed together. The immunoSEQ multiplex PCR was used to amplify TCRB sequences from cDNA, generating 87-bp fragments that spanned the CDR3 region. Amplicons were sequenced on the Illumina HiSeq platform. As for the original processing: Synthetic template baselines were used to correct PCR bias computationally, reads within Hamming distance 2 were collapsed, and singletons that could not be merged were discarded. Reads were aligned against IMGT to assign V, D and J genes, CDR3 length and insertions or deletions at six rearrangement sites. Within each subset, clonotype counts were normalized to sorted cell number, and only after that were true diversity and Gini coefficients computed with the tcR R package. Repertoire sharing was quantified using the overlap coefficient calculated on TCRB nucleotide sequences. As a proxy for the pre-selection repertoire, out-of-frame TCRB sequences from naive cells were analyzed. TCRdb's version of the immuneACCESS table is confined to in-frame rearrangements and falls short of the full clone set. An unresolved V gene accounts for under half of the shortfall where checked; the remainder is of unknown origin. V and J calls and clone size are as listed in that table; D and trimming were resolved from the DNA. The sample includes a few hundred thousand clones, with approximately 11% observed a single time. Of the sample, about 0.014% falls within the top ten clones.

Each donor gave one peripheral blood draw, approximately 0.11 L on average, collected into heparinised tubes. A BD FACSAria II was used to sort naive, central memory, regulatory and stem cell-like memory CD4+ T cells with a panel that included CD45RO, CCR7, CD25, CD127, CD95 and CD27. Purity was above 95% for every sorted population. PBMCs were isolated right away by Lymphoprep density gradient centrifugation and were stained directly, without culture. So that batch effects would be minimized, each experiment stained and sorted samples in pairs, pairing one healthy donor with one patient. The sequence joins TRBV18 to TRBJ2-2, and TRBD2 aligns with 7 junction nucleotides. The sequenced material came from naive CD4+ T cells from blood. The cell subset or site label, as the study defines it: true naive CD4+ T cells. The TCR originated in a woman in her twenties or thirties in good health. The base sequence is TGTGCCAGCTCACCGGTTCGAGTCGGGAGGACCGGGGAGCTGTTTTTT. This yields the protein CASSPVRVGRTGELFF. Extended through the reference TRBV18 and TRBJ2-2 proteins, this CDR3 yields the full variable domain: NAGVMQNPRHLVRRRGQEARLRCSPMKGHSHVYWYRQLPEEGLKFMVYLQKENIIDESGMPKERFSAEFPKEGPSILRIQQVVRGDSAAYFCASSPVRVGRTGELFFGEGSRLTVL.